The clone carrying this T cell receptor (beta chain) was recorded many times. Its antigen is not known. TCRdb ran MiXCR on the 5' RACE reads and lists one entry per CDR3 protein. Counted here are 1.5 million to 2 million distinct CDR3 sequences, about 32% occurring once; the ten biggest clones make up about 0.3%. Germline V gives CDR1 ENHRY, CDR2 SYGVKD. V was clipped by 2 bases and J by 6 bases, with 14 bases between them. The CDR3 loop spans 14 amino acids. The entry originates in a study of identical twins. Regarding the study as a whole: For cord blood, abundant beta clonotypes had fewer insertions, unlike memory repertoires, which showed none. Compared with unrelated sharing, twin-shared out-of-frame alpha sequences had more low-probability sequences. A cross-sectional statistical analysis, not follow-up of the same donors, supported the conclusions.

The TCR comes from a newborn girl in good health. The J gene is TRBJ2-7, the V gene TRBV10-3, with D possibly TRBD2 on 5 matching bases. Material: cord blood. Written as DNA, the CDR3 is TGTGCCATCAGTGAGGGAGGTGGGGAATTCGAGCAGTACTTC. It translates to CAISEGGGEFEQYF.